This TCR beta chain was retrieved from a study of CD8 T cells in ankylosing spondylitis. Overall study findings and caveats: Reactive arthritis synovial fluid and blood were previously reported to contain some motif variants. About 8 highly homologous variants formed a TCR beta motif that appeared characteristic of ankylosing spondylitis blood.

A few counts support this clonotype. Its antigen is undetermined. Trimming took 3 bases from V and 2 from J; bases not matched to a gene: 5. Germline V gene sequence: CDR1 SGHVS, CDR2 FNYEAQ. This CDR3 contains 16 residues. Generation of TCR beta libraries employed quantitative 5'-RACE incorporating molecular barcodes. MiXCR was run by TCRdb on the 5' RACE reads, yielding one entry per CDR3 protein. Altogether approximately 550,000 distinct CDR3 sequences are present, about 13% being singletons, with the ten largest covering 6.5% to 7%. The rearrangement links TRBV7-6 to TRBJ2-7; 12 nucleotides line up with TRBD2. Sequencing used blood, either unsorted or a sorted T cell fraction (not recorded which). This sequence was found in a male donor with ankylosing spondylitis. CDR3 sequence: CASSLSSGRGPYEQYF. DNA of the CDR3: TGTGCCAGCAGCTTGTCTAGCGGGAGGGGCCCCTACGAGCAGTACTTC.